This T cell receptor (beta chain) was observed in a study of cytotoxic CD8 clonotypes in ibrutinib-treated CLL. Regarding the study as a whole: At baseline, clonality was higher than in age-matched healthy donors and correlated with CD8+ counts.

This table comes from immunoSEQ multiplex PCR, and its TCRdb copy is limited to in-frame clones, with some not included. The data show some 200,000 clones, with around 75% seen just once and 5.5% to 7% held by the top ten. V was shortened by 3 bases and J by 4 bases, with 10 bases between the two germline ends. CDR3 length: 14 amino acids. Germline CDR1 SEHNR, CDR2 FQNEAQ (reference sequence). On this clone itself: Its antigen is undetermined.

The TCR comes from a human donor with chronic lymphocytic leukemia. The rearrangement joins TRBV7-9 to TRBJ1-5; D ambiguous. Sequences were derived from PBMCs, sampled after 12 months of ibrutinib treatment. The CDR3: CASSFRARNQPQHF. CDR3 bases: TGTGCCAGCAGCTTTAGGGCTCGAAATCAGCCCCAGCATTTT.